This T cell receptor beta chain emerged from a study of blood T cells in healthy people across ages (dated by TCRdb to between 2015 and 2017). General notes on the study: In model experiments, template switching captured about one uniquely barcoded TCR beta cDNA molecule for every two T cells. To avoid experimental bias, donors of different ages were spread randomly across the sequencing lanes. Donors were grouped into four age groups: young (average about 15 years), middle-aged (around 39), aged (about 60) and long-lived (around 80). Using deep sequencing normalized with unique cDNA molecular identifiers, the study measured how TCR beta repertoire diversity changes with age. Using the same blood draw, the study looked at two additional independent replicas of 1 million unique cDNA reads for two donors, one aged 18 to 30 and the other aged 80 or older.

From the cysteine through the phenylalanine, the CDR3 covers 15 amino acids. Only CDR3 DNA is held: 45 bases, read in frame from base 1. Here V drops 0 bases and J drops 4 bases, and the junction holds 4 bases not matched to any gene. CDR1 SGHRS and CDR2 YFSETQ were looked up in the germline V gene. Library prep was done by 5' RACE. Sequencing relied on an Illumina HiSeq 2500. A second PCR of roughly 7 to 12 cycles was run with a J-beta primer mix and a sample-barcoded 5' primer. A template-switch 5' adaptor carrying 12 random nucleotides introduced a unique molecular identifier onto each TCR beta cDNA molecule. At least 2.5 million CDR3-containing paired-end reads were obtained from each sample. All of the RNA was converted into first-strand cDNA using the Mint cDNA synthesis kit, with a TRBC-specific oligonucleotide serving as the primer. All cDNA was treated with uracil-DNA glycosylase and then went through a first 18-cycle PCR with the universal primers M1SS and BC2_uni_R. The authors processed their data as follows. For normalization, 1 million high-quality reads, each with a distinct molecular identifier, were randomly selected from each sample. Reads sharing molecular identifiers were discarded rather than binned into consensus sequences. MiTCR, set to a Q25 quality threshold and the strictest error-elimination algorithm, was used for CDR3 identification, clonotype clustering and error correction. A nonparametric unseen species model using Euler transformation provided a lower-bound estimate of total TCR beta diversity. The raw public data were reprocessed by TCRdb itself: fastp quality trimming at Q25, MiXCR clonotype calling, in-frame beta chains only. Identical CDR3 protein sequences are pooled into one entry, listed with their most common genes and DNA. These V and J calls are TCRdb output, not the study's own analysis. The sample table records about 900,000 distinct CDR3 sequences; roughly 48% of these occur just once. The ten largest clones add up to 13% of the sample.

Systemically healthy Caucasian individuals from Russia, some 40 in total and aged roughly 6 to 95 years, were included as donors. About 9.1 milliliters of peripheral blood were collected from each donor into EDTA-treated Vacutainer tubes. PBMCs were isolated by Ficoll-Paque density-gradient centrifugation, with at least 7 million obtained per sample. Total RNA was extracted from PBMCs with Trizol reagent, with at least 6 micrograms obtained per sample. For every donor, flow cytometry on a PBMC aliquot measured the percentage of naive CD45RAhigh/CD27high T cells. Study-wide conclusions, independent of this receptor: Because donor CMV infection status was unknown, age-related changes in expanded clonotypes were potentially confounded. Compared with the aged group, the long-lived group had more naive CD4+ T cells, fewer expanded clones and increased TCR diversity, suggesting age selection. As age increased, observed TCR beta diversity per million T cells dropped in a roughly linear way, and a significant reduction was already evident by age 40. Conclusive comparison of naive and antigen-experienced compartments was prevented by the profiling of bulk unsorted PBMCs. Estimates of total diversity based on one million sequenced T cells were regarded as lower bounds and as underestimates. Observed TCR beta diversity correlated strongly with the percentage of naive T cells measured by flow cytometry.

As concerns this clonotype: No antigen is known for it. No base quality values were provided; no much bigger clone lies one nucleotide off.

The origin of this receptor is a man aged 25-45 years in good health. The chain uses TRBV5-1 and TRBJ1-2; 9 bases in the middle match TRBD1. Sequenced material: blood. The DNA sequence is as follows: TGCGCCAGCAGCTTGGTTGGGACAGGGAGCTATGGCTACACCTTC. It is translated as CASSLVGTGSYGYTF.